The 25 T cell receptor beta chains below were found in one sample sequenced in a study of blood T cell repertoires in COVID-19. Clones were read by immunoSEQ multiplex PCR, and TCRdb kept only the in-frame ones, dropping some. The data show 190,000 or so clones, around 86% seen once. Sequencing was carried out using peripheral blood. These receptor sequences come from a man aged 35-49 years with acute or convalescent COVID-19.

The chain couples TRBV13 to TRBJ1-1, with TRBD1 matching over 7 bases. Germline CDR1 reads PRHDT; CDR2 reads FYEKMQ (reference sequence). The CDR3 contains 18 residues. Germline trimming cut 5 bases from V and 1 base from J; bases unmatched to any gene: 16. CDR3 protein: CASSESGRGGLGNTEAFF. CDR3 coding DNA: TGTGCCAGCAGCGAATCAGGTCGAGGGGGCCTCGGGAACACTGAAGCTTTCTTT.

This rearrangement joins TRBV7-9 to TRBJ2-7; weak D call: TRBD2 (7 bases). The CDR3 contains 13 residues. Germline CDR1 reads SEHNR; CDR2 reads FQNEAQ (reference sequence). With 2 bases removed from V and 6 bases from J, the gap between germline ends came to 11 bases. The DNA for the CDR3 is TGTGCCAGCAGCTTACAGGGGAGGGTCGAGCAGTACTTC. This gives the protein CASSLQGRVEQYF.

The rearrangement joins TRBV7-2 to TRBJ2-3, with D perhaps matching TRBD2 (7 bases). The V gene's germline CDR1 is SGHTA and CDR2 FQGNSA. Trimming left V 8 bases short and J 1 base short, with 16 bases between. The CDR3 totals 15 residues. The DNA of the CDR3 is TGTGCCAGCGCGTGGGGGGGCCGAGGCACAGATACGCAGTATTTT. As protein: CASAWGGRGTDTQYF.

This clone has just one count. CDR3 in DNA: TGTGCCAGCAGTTACGCCAGTACAGGGAACACTGAAGCTTTCTTT. Amino acids: CASSYASTGNTEAFF. The gene calls are TRBV6-5 and TRBJ1-1, with a weak D call TRBD1 (5 bases). The germline CDR1 and CDR2 sequences are MNHEY and SVGAGI. The CDR3 loop spans 15 amino acids. Trimming removed 2 bases at V and 1 base at J, with 11 bases between.

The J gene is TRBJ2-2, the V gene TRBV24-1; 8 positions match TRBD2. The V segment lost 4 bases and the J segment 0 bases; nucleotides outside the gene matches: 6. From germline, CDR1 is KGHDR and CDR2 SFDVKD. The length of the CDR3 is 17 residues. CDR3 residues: CATSEPIAGTNTGELFF. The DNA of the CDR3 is TGTGCCACCAGTGAACCGATAGCGGGGACGAACACCGGGGAGCTGTTTTTT.

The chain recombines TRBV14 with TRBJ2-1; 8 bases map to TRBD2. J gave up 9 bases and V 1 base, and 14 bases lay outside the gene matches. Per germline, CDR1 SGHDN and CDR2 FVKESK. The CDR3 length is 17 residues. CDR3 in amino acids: CASSQGNFAGGQLEQFF. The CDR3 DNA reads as TGTGCCAGCAGCCAAGGAAATTTCGCGGGGGGCCAACTTGAGCAGTTCTTC.

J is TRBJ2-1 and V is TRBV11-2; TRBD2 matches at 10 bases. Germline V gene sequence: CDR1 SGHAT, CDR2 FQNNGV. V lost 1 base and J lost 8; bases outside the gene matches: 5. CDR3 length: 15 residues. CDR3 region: CASSLGAGGLDEQFF. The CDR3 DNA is TGTGCCAGCAGCTTAGGAGCGGGGGGGCTTGATGAGCAGTTCTTC.

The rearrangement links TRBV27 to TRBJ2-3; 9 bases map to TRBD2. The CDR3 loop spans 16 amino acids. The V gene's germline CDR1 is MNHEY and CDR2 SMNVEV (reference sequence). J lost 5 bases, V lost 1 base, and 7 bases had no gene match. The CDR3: CASSLYGGGAQDTQYF. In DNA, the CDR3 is TGTGCCAGCAGTTTATACGGCGGGGGGGCCCAAGATACGCAGTATTTT.

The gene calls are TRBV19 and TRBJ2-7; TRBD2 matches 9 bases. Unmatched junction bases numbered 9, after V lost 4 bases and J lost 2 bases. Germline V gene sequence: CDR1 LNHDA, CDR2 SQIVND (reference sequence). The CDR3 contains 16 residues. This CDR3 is CASSTHSGGTPYEQYF. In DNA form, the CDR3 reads TGTGCCAGTAGTACCCATAGCGGGGGCACGCCCTACGAGCAGTACTTC.

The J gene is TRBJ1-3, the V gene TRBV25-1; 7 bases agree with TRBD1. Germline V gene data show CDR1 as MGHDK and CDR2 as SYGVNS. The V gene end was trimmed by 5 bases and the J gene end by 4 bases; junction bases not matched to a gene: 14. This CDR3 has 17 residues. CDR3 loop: CASSPSDRVVRGNTIYF. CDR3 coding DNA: TGTGCCAGCAGTCCGTCCGACAGGGTGGTAAGAGGAAACACCATATATTTT.

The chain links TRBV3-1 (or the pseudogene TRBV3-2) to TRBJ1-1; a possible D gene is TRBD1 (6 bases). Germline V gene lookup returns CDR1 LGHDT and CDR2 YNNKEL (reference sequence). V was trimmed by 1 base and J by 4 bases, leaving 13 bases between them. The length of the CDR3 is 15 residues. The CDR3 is CASSQVRGAGTEAFF. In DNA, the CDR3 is TGTGCCAGCAGCCAAGTCCGGGGGGCGGGCACTGAAGCTTTCTTT.

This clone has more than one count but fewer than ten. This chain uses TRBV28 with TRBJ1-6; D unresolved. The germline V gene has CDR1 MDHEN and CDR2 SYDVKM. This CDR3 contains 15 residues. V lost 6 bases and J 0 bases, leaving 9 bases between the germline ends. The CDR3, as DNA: TGTGCCAGCAGCCCTCGGGGCTCCTATAATTCACCCCTCCACTTT. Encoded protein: CASSPRGSYNSPLHF.

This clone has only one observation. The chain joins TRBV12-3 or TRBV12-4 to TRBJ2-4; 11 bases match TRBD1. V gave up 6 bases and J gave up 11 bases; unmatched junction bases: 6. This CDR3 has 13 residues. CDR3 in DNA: TGTGCCAGCAGGGGGACAGGGGGAAGGGTTCAGTACTTC. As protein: CASRGTGGRVQYF.

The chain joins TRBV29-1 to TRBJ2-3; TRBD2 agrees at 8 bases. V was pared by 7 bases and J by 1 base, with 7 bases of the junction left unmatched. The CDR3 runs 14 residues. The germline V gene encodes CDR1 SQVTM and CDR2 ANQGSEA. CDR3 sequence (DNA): TGCAGCGGACGAGGACTAGCAGGCACAGATACGCAGTATTTT. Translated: CSGRGLAGTDTQYF.

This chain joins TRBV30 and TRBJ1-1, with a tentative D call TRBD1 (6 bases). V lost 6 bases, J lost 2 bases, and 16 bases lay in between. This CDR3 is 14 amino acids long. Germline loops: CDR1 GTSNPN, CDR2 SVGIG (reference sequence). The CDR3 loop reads CACEKDRLNTEAFF. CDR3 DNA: TGTGCCTGTGAGAAAGACAGGCTTAACACTGAAGCTTTCTTT.

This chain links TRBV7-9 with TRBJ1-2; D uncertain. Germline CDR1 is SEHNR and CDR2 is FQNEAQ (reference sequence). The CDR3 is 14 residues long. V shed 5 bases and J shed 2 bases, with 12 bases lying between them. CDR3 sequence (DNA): TGTGCCAGCAGCCCCCTACAGCCCAACTATGGCTACACCTTC. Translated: CASSPLQPNYGYTF.

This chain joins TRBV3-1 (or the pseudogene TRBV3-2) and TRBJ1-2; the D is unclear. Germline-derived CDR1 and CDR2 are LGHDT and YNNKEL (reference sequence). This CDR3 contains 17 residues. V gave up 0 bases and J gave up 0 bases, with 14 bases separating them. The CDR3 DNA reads TGTGCCAGCAGCCAAGATTTAGCGGGAAAGGCTAACTATGGCTACACCTTC. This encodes CASSQDLAGKANYGYTF.

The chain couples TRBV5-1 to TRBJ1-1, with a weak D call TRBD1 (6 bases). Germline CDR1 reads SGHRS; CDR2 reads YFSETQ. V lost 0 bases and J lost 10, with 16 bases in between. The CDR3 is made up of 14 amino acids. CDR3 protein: CASSLATGNGGAFF. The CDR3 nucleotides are TGCGCCAGCAGCTTGGCAACAGGGAATGGAGGAGCTTTCTTT. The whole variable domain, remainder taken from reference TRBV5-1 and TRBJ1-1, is KAGVTQTPRYLIKTRGQQVTLSCSPISGHRSVSWYQQTPGQGLQFLFEYFSETQRNKGNFPGRFSGRQFSNSRSEMNVSTLELGDSALYLCASSLATGNGGAFFGQGTRLTVV.

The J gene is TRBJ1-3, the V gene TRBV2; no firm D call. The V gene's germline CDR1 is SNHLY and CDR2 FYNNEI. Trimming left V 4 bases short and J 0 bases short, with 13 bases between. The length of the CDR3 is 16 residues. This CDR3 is CASSGVGRDSGNTIYF. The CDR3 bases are TGTGCCAGCAGTGGTGTGGGGAGAGACTCTGGAAACACCATATATTTT.

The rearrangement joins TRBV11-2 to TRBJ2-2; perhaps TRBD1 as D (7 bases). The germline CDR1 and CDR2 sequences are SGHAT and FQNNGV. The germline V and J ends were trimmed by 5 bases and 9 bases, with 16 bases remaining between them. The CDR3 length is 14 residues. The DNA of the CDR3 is TGTGCCAGCAGCCCGACAGGGAGCGGGTGGGAGCTGTTTTTT. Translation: CASSPTGSGWELFF.

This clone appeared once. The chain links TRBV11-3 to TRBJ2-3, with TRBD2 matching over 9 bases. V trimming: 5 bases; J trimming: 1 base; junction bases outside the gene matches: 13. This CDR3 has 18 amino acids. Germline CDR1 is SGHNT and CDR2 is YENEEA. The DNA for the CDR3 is TGTGCCAGCAGCGGGGGCGCTGGGCGGGGGGGAGGCACAGATACGCAGTATTTT. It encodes CASSGGAGRGGGTDTQYF.

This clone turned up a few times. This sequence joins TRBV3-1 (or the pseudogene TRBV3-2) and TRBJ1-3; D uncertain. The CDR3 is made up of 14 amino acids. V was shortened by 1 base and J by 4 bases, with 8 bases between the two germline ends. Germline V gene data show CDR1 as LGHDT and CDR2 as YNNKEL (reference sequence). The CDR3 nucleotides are TGTGCCAGCAGCCAAGCCGGAGAAGGAAACACCATATATTTT. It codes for CASSQAGEGNTIYF.

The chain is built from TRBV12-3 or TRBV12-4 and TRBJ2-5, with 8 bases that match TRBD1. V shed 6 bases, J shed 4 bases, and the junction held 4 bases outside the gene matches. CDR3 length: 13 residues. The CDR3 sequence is CASSWTGTETQYF. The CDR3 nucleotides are TGTGCCAGCAGCTGGACAGGGACAGAGACCCAGTACTTC.

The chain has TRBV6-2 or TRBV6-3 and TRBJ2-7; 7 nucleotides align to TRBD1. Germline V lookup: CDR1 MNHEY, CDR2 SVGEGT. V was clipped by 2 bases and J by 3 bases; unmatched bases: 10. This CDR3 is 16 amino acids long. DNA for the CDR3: TGTGCCAGCAGTTACAACTGGGGACAGACAGACTACGAGCAGTACTTC. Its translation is CASSYNWGQTDYEQYF.

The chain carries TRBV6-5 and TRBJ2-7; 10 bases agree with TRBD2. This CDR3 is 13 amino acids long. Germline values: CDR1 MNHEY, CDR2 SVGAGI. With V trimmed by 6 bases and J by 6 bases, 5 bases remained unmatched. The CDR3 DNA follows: TGTGCCAGCAGACCTAGCGGGGGTGCCGAGCAGTACTTC. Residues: CASRPSGGAEQYF.